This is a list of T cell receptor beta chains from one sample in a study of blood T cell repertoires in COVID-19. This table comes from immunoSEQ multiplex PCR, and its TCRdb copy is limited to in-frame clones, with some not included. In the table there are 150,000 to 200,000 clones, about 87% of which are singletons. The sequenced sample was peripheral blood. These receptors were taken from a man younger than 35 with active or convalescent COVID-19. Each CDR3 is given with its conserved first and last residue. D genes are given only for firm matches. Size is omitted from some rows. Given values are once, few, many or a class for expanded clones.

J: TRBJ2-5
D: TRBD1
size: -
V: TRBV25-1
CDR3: CASSVGQGAPETQYF
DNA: TGTGCCAGCAGTGTCGGACAGGGGGCTCCGGAGACCCAGTACTTC

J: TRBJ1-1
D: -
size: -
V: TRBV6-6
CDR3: CASSYSGDWAEAFF
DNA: TGTGCCAGCAGTTACTCAGGGGATTGGGCTGAAGCTTTCTTT

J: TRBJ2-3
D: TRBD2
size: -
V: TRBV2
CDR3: CASNWRGATDTQYF
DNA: TGTGCCAGCAACTGGCGGGGGGCGACAGATACGCAGTATTTT

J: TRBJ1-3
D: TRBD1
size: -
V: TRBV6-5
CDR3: CASSLDRASGNTIYF
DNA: TGTGCCAGCAGTCTAGACAGGGCCTCTGGAAACACCATATATTTT

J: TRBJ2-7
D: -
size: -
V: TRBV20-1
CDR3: CSGTGGGEQYF
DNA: TGCAGTGGGACGGGGGGCGGCGAGCAGTACTTC

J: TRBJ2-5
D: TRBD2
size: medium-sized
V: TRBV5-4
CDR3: CASSSRLAGTQETQYF
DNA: TGTGCCAGCAGTTCCCGACTAGCGGGAACCCAAGAGACCCAGTACTTC

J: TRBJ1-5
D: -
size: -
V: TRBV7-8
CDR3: CASSQSFGSGNQPQHF
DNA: TGTGCCAGCAGCCAAAGTTTTGGCTCTGGCAATCAGCCCCAGCATTTT

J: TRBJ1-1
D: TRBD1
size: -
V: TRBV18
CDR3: CASSPGTGGAAAFF
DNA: TGTGCCAGCTCACCTGGGACAGGGGGCGCGGCAGCTTTCTTT

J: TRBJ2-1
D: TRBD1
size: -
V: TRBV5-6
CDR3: CASSFYRGRGQFF
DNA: TGTGCCAGCAGTTTTTACAGGGGTCGGGGGCAGTTCTTC

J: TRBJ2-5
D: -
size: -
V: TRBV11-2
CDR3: CASSLLAVYQETQYF
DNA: TGTGCCAGCAGCTTACTAGCTGTGTACCAAGAGACCCAGTACTTC

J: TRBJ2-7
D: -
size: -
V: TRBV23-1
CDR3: CASSQYTAGKSYEQYF
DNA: TGCGCCAGCAGTCAATATACAGCGGGTAAGTCCTACGAGCAGTACTTC

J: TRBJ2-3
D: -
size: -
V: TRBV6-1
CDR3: CASSEVGGSSTDTQYF
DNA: TGTGCCAGCAGTGAGGTTGGGGGGTCCAGCACAGATACGCAGTATTTT

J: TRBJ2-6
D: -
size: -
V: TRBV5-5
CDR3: CASTLSGANVLTF
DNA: TGTGCCAGCACCCTCTCTGGGGCCAACGTCCTGACTTTC